This is a list of T cell receptor beta chains from one sample in a study of early T cells in non-severe SARS-CoV-2 infection. From the 5' RACE reads, TCRdb called clonotypes with MiXCR, one entry per CDR3 protein. The sample has 55,000 to 65,000 distinct CDR3 sequences, roughly 10% seen once. Input material: whole blood. These receptors all come from an adult who was a healthcare worker with PCR-confirmed SARS-CoV-2 infection or an uninfected control (not recorded which). Both conserved end residues are part of each CDR3. The D gene is left open where the match is weak. Not every row has a clone size; where given, it reads once, few, many or a size class.

>.|TRBV11-2|TRBJ2-1|.
CASSFGILVNEQFF
TGTGCCAGCAGCTTTGGGATTTTAGTCAATGAGCAGTTCTTC
>many|TRBV10-3|TRBJ2-3|.
CAISQADTQYF
TGTGCCATCAGTCAGGCAGATACGCAGTATTTT
>many|TRBV6-4|TRBJ2-1|.
CASSDFSPRLQFF
TGTGCCAGCAGTGACTTCAGCCCCCGGCTTCAGTTCTTC
>many|TRBV29-1|TRBJ2-3|.
CSAGGLTDTQYF
TGCAGCGCCGGGGGGCTGACAGATACGCAGTATTTT
>many|TRBV5-1|TRBJ2-5|TRBD2
CASSPLAGEQETQYF
TGCGCCAGCAGCCCGCTAGCGGGGGAGCAAGAGACCCAGTACTTC
>few|TRBV14|TRBJ1-2|.
CASSRRGPKDGYTF
TGTGCCAGCAGCCGCCGGGGGCCCAAGGATGGCTACACCTTC
>many|TRBV12-3/TRBV12-4|TRBJ2-1|.
CASSDTDNEQFF
TGTGCCAGCAGCGATACAGACAATGAGCAGTTCTTC
>many|TRBV7-2|TRBJ1-1|.
CASSRGSNTEAFF
TGTGCCAGCAGCCGGGGCTCCAACACTGAAGCTTTCTTT
>many|TRBV6-2/TRBV6-3|TRBJ1-1|.
CASSYLQGRGTEAFF
TGTGCCAGCAGTTACCTTCAGGGGCGCGGTACTGAAGCTTTCTTT
>many|TRBV7-9|TRBJ2-1|.
CASSLGGVPSREQFF
TGTGCCAGCAGCTTAGGAGGGGTCCCTTCACGGGAGCAGTTCTTC
>once|TRBV7-2|TRBJ2-5|.
CASSLAAGAETQYF
TGTGCCAGCAGCTTAGCGGCGGGGGCAGAGACCCAGTACTTC
>few|TRBV30|TRBJ2-7|TRBD1
CAWSPGQGVWEQYF
TGTGCCTGGAGCCCGGGACAGGGGGTCTGGGAGCAGTACTTC
>many|TRBV13|TRBJ2-3|TRBD2
CASSSKSGGAGVDTQYF
TGTGCCAGCAGCTCAAAGAGCGGGGGGGCCGGGGTAGATACGCAGTATTTT
>few|TRBV7-9|TRBJ2-7|.
CASSSLYSYEQYF
TGTGCCAGCAGCTCCTTATACTCCTACGAGCAGTACTTC
>.|TRBV9|TRBJ1-1|.
CASSVLDMNTEAFF
TGTGCCAGCAGCGTATTGGATATGAACACTGAAGCTTTCTTT
>many|TRBV5-1|TRBJ1-3|.
CASSLGEGDTIYF
TGCGCCAGCAGCTTGGGTGAAGGTGACACCATATATTTT
>many|TRBV5-6|TRBJ2-5|TRBD1
CASSLAGRGQETQYF
TGTGCCAGCAGCTTGGCTGGCAGGGGGCAAGAGACCCAGTACTTC
>.|TRBV5-1|TRBJ1-1|TRBD1
CASSSEGARGAEAFF
TGCGCCAGCAGCTCCGAGGGGGCACGGGGCGCTGAAGCTTTCTTT
>few|TRBV5-4|TRBJ1-1|.
CASSYPLNTEAFF
TGTGCCAGCAGCTACCCGTTGAACACTGAAGCTTTCTTT
>many|TRBV30|TRBJ1-4|TRBD1
CAWRRDSQEKLFF
TGTGCCTGGAGGAGGGACAGCCAAGAAAAACTGTTTTTT
>many|TRBV20-1|TRBJ2-5|.
CSAPELGLGRETQYF
TGCAGTGCTCCCGAACTGGGTTTAGGTCGAGAGACCCAGTACTTC
>many|TRBV5-4|TRBJ2-5|.
CASSYGGPREETQYF
TGTGCCAGCAGCTACGGGGGGCCAAGAGAAGAGACCCAGTACTTC
>.|TRBV9|TRBJ2-1|.
CASSVTAGTYNEQFF
TGTGCCAGCAGCGTAACGGCAGGGACCTACAATGAGCAGTTCTTC
>many|TRBV4-3|TRBJ2-7|.
CASSQDFRGEQYF
TGCGCCAGCAGCCAAGATTTCCGGGGCGAGCAGTACTTC
>many|TRBV6-5|TRBJ2-7|.
CASSYSARGGQYF
TGTGCCAGCAGTTACTCGGCCAGGGGGGGACAGTACTTC
>few|TRBV30|TRBJ1-6|TRBD1
CAWTGTGTSYNSPLHF
TGTGCCTGGACCGGGACAGGGACCTCCTATAATTCACCCCTCCACTTT
>many|TRBV5-1|TRBJ2-1|.
CASSFLAGEGDEQFF
TGCGCCAGCAGCTTCTTAGCAGGGGAGGGCGATGAGCAGTTCTTC
>many|TRBV12-3/TRBV12-4|TRBJ1-5|.
CASSLARAGGQPQHF
TGTGCCAGCAGTTTAGCGCGGGCAGGAGGTCAGCCCCAGCATTTT
>few|TRBV12-5|TRBJ2-2|.
CASDSQMNTGELFF
TGTGCTAGTGATTCCCAAATGAACACCGGGGAGCTGTTTTTT
>.|TRBV12-5|TRBJ2-4|.
CASGFRDIQYF
TGTGCTAGTGGTTTTAGGGACATTCAGTACTTC
>.|TRBV10-1|TRBJ2-2|.
CASSGGTTTGELFF
TGCGCCAGCAGTGGAGGGACGACCACCGGGGAGCTGTTTTTT
>few|TRBV3-1|TRBJ1-6|.
CASSQGSGSPLHF
TGTGCCAGCAGCCAGGGCAGCGGTTCACCCCTCCACTTT
>many|TRBV7-9|TRBJ1-2|.
CASSSMAGWGYGYTF
TGTGCCAGCAGCTCCATGGCAGGGTGGGGCTATGGCTACACCTTC
>few|TRBV20-1|TRBJ2-7|.
CSASGDWGREQYF
TGCAGTGCTAGCGGGGATTGGGGTCGGGAGCAGTACTTC
>many|TRBV6-2/TRBV6-3|TRBJ2-3|TRBD2
CASSHGTRSTDTQYF
TGTGCCAGCAGTCACGGGACTAGAAGCACAGATACGCAGTATTTT
>.|TRBV30|TRBJ2-7|.
CAWSVGAASYEQYF
TGTGCCTGGAGTGTGGGGGCGGCCTCCTACGAGCAGTACTTC
>many|TRBV7-9|TRBJ2-7|.
CASSLERYEQYF
TGTGCCAGCAGCTTAGAGCGATACGAGCAGTACTTC
>many|TRBV20-1|TRBJ2-7|.
CSARDHTRAGYEQYF
TGCAGTGCTAGAGATCATACACGGGCGGGGTACGAGCAGTACTTC
>many|TRBV20-1|TRBJ1-1|.
CSARGGMDTEAFF
TGCAGTGCTAGAGGGGGAATGGACACTGAAGCTTTCTTT
>.|TRBV20-1|TRBJ2-3|.
CSASLPGSSTDTQYF
TGCAGTGCTAGTCTCCCAGGTTCTAGCACAGATACGCAGTATTTT
>many|TRBV11-2|TRBJ2-3|TRBD1
CASSPVGGHTDTQYF
TGTGCCAGCAGCCCCGTAGGGGGCCACACAGATACGCAGTATTTT
>.|TRBV7-9|TRBJ1-4|TRBD1
CASSLDTGAEKLFF
TGTGCCAGCAGCTTGGATACAGGGGCTGAAAAACTGTTTTTT
>many|TRBV12-3/TRBV12-4|TRBJ1-1|.
CASSPVGGRTTEAFF
TGTGCCAGCAGTCCGGTAGGCGGACGAACCACTGAAGCTTTCTTT
>many|TRBV5-1|TRBJ2-3|TRBD2
CASSSGLAPDTQYF
TGCGCCAGCAGCTCGGGACTAGCCCCAGATACGCAGTATTTT
>few|TRBV29-1|TRBJ2-1|TRBD2
CSVTVWRGASSSYNEQFF
TGCAGCGTTACCGTTTGGCGGGGGGCCTCCAGCTCCTACAATGAGCAGTTCTTC
>.|TRBV23-1|TRBJ1-5|TRBD1
CASSHTPGQGQDQPQHF
TGCGCCAGCAGTCATACACCGGGACAGGGACAGGATCAGCCCCAGCATTTT
>few|TRBV10-2|TRBJ2-2|TRBD2
CASTSGGAYTGELFF
TGCGCCAGCACTAGCGGGGGAGCTTACACCGGGGAGCTGTTTTTT
>many|TRBV9|TRBJ2-7|.
CASSVGRAGMYEQYF
TGTGCCAGCAGCGTAGGTCGGGCAGGGATGTACGAGCAGTACTTC